The present T cell receptor (beta chain) was sequenced within a study of human T cells and chemical hapten exposure. Study context: It was small differences in pooled library volume that mainly caused per-sample TCR yields to vary.

Individual cDNA molecules (in the library) carried attached unique molecular identifiers. The authors' processing: With a range of about 23,224 to 700,000, the median per sample was roughly 95,000 TCRs. TCRdb called the 5' RACE reads again in MiXCR, with one record for every CDR3 protein. The V and J calls were not made by the authors but by TCRdb's processing. This repertoire shows under 150,000 distinct CDR3 sequences, around 20% found once; its top ten account for 2.5% to 3%. The germline CDR1 and CDR2 sequences are SQVTM and ANQGSEA. The CDR3 spans 13 residues. Trimming removed 7 bases from V and 0 bases from J; junction bases left unmatched: 4. Researchers extracted total RNA from unfractionated whole blood. This clonotype occurred a few times.

This chain uses TRBV29-1 with TRBJ1-1, with 8 bases identical to TRBD1. This clonotype originated in a human donor in good health. The CDR3 DNA sequence: TGCAGCGATGACAGGGGTGTGAACACTGAAGCTTTCTTT. As protein: CSDDRGVNTEAFF.